This TCR beta chain emerged from a study of blood T cell repertoires in COVID-19. Study-level information: The samples span acute and convalescent COVID-19 from the United States, Italy and Spain. T cells, B-cell-depleted T cells, or PBMCs supplied cDNA or gDNA.

TCRdb's table, derived via immunoSEQ multiplex PCR, lists solely in-frame clones and lacks some. This sample has roughly 82,000 clones; almost 85% occur once, and the top ten carry less than 11%. Only a few counts were recorded for this clone. The CDR3 length is 14 residues. The V gene lost 3 bases and the J gene lost 8 bases, with 12 bases spanning the gap. Germline V gene sequence: CDR1 KGHDR, CDR2 SFDVKD. Specimen: peripheral blood. The chain joins TRBV24-1 to TRBJ1-4, with D perhaps TRBD1 (6 bases). This TCR was recovered from a man aged 55 to 70 with acute or convalescent COVID-19. CDR3 nucleotide sequence: TGTGCCACCAGTGATCCTACAAGGGGGGAAAAACTGTTTTTT. Translated: CATSDPTRGEKLFF.